The sequence of this TCR beta chain was determined in a study of T cell responses to AZD1222 COVID-19 vaccine. In germline, CDR1 is MNHEY, CDR2 SVGAGI. This CDR3 contains 14 residues. Germline trimming cut 6 bases from V and 2 bases from J; bases unmatched to any gene: 6. To note about this clone: As yet, its antigen is unknown.

Clones were read by immunoSEQ multiplex PCR, and TCRdb kept only the in-frame ones, dropping some. This repertoire shows some 130,000 clones, approximately 90% found once; its top ten account for 1.9%. Study-level results: Dominant at 160-218 and 743-854, vaccine-associated CD4 TCRs also spanned spike.

This material consisted of peripheral blood, taken on day 0 of AZD1222 vaccination. The chain carries TRBV6-5 and TRBJ1-2, with 7 bases matching TRBD1. The receptor's source is an adult in good health. In DNA form, the CDR3 reads TGTGCCAGCAGGCAGACGGGACAGAACTATGGCTACACCTTC. The encoded protein is CASRQTGQNYGYTF.